The 18 T cell receptor beta chains reported below all come from one sample, sequenced in a study of blood T cells in healthy people across ages. Alongside a J-beta primer mix, a sample-barcoded 5' primer served in a second PCR lasting about 7 to 12 cycles. TCRdb passed the 5' RACE reads through MiXCR, listing each CDR3 protein once. Found here are about 1.1 million distinct CDR3 sequences, approximately 38% of them singletons; the top ten hold about an eighth. Sequencing was done on a sample of blood. Source of these receptors: a man aged 18 to 29 in good health.

This chain joins TRBV4-1 and TRBJ2-2; D is unclear. The CDR3 consists of 15 residues. CDR1 and CDR2 (germline): MGHRA, YSYEKL. The V end was cut by 2 bases, the J end by 4 bases, with 11 bases between. CDR3 loop: CASSQTKGFTGELFF. In DNA, the CDR3 is TGCGCCAGCAGCCAAACTAAAGGCTTCACCGGGGAGCTGTTTTTT.

Only a few counts were recorded for this clonotype. This sequence joins TRBV29-1 and TRBJ1-2, with a weak D call TRBD1 (6 bases). The CDR3 extends over 14 amino acids. V lost 4 bases to trimming and J lost 4 bases, with 16 bases between them. Germline CDR1 is SQVTM and CDR2 is ANQGSEA. CDR3 amino acids: CSVGTDRGSYGYTF. The CDR3 region has the DNA TGCAGCGTTGGAACGGACAGAGGTAGCTATGGCTACACCTTC.

The table lists this clonotype with a few counts. V gene TRBV6-2 or TRBV6-3 combines with J gene TRBJ2-2, with D unresolved. CDR1 MNHEY and CDR2 SVGEGT come from the germline V gene. Trimming left V 2 bases short and J 4 bases short, with 5 bases between. There are 13 residues in the CDR3. CDR3 in amino acids: CASSYGVTGELFF. CDR3 coding DNA: TGTGCCAGCAGTTACGGGGTCACCGGGGAGCTGTTTTTT.

This clonotype has only a few counts. The rearrangement links TRBV7-2 to TRBJ2-3; the D gene is possibly TRBD2 (7 bases). V lost 1 base to trimming and J lost 5 bases, with 19 bases between them. From germline, CDR1 is SGHTA and CDR2 FQGNSA. CDR3 length: 17 residues. The CDR3 region has the DNA TGTGCCAGCAGCTTAGGTGGGGGGGCGCGAGTACTAGATACGCAGTATTTT. It is translated as CASSLGGGARVLDTQYF.

The chain couples TRBV6-1 to TRBJ2-3; 15 bases are shared with TRBD2. V lost 10 bases, J lost 7 bases, and 9 bases stayed unmatched. Germline-derived CDR1 and CDR2 are MNHNS and SASEGT. This CDR3 region has 15 residues. CDR3: CAIQSGTSGGYTQYF. The CDR3 region has the DNA TGTGCCATCCAGAGCGGGACTAGCGGGGGGTATACGCAGTATTTT.

This chain links TRBV7-2 with TRBJ1-5; D not resolved. The CDR3 contains 14 residues. Germline V gene lookup returns CDR1 SGHTA and CDR2 FQGNSA. V gave up 8 bases and J gave up 1 base, with 12 bases separating them. The DNA for the CDR3 is TGTGCCAGCCGTGCAACGGGGAGCAATCAGCCCCAGCATTTT. Encoded protein: CASRATGSNQPQHF.

With respect to this clonotype: Germline and junction disagree at one end, which may indicate a read error. J is TRBJ2-1 and V is TRBV20-1; D not certain. The CDR3 spans 14 residues. Germline CDR1 is DFQATT and CDR2 is SNEGSKA (reference sequence). CDR3 sequence (DNA): TGCAATGCTAATTCGCCCCCGGCCCACAATGAGCAGTTCTTC. Protein: CNANSPPAHNEQFF.

About this clonotype: The junction departs from the called germline gene at one end, perhaps through a read error. V and J are TRBV2 and TRBJ1-1; D not certain. Germline CDR1 and CDR2: SNHLY and FYNNEI. The CDR3 has 13 amino acids. The CDR3 reads CASREGRANEAFF. The CDR3 nucleotides are TGTGCCAGCAGGGAAGGACGGGCTAATGAAGCTTTCTTT.

This clonotype showed up just a few times. This chain connects TRBV20-1 to TRBJ2-3; D assignment may be TRBD1 or TRBD2 (5 bases each). Germline values: CDR1 DFQATT, CDR2 SNEGSKA (reference sequence). V dropped 0 bases and J dropped 2 bases, with 12 bases sitting between them. CDR3 size: 15 residues. As DNA, the CDR3 is TGCAGTGCTAGAGATCTGGGGGTGACCACAGATACGCAGTATTTT. Protein product: CSARDLGVTTDTQYF.

The chain has TRBV20-1 and TRBJ1-1; TRBD1 might be the D (5 bases). The V end was cut by 1 base, the J end by 4 bases, with 13 bases between. CDR3 length equals 14 residues. Germline assignment: CDR1 DFQATT and CDR2 SNEGSKA (reference sequence). The CDR3 reads CSARAGSGGTEAFF. In DNA, the CDR3 is TGCAGTGCTAGAGCGGGGAGTGGGGGCACTGAAGCTTTCTTT.

The CDR3 nucleotides read TGTGCCAGCAGGGTAGCCGGGAACCAGGACACTGAAGCTTTCTTT. Translating gives CASRVAGNQDTEAFF. The chain has TRBV6-6 and TRBJ1-1; D not certain. Germline V gives CDR1 MNHNY, CDR2 SVGAGI (reference sequence). V was clipped by 6 bases and J by 3 bases, with 17 bases between them. There are 15 residues in the CDR3.

This clonotype was counted only a few times. The chain employs TRBV20-1 and TRBJ1-4, with unresolved D. Germline assignment: CDR1 DFQATT and CDR2 SNEGSKA (reference sequence). The CDR3 runs to 13 residues. Trimming shortened V by 5 bases and J by 7 bases, and 14 bases separated the two germline ends. CDR3 sequence reads: CSALLEGSEKLFF. CDR3 in DNA: TGCAGTGCTCTCCTGGAGGGTAGTGAAAAACTGTTTTTT.

The chain carries TRBV20-1 and TRBJ2-4; 13 bases agree with TRBD2. The J call is in doubt because the DNA end fits TRBJ2-7 better. Germline V gene lookup returns CDR1 DFQATT and CDR2 SNEGSKA (reference sequence). The CDR3 spans 16 residues. The CDR3 nucleotides read TGCAGTGCCTTAGGGACTAGCGGGGTCCTTCCCTACGAGCAGTACTTC. It codes for CSALGTSGVLPYEQYF.

This clonotype has a handful of counts. The chain recombines TRBV20-1 with TRBJ2-3; TRBD2 agrees at 11 bases. Germline V CDR1 and CDR2: DFQATT, SNEGSKA (reference sequence). V gave up 5 bases and J gave up 4 bases; unmatched junction bases: 5. This CDR3 region has 14 residues. Here the CDR3 DNA reads TGCAGTGCTGGCTTAGCGGGGGGGTCAGATACGCAGTATTTT. This encodes CSAGLAGGSDTQYF.

The chain employs TRBV6-2 or TRBV6-3 and TRBJ1-5; the match to TRBD1 covers 9 bases. Looked up from germline, CDR1 is MNHEY and CDR2 is SVGEGT. V dropped 2 bases and J dropped 3; count of bases not matched to a gene: 5. The CDR3 runs to 16 residues. CDR3 DNA sequence: TGTGCCAGCAGTTACGTCCGACAGGGGGACAATCAGCCCCAGCATTTT. Translating it yields CASSYVRQGDNQPQHF.

The chain recombines TRBV6-2 or TRBV6-3 with TRBJ1-1; D gene ambiguous. The CDR3 contains 14 residues. Trimming removed 6 bases at V and 1 base at J, with 12 bases between. Germline lookup yields CDR1 MNHEY and CDR2 SVGEGT. The CDR3 loop reads CASSPSAGNTEAFF. The DNA of the CDR3 is TGTGCCAGCAGCCCCTCGGCCGGGAACACTGAAGCTTTCTTT.

This clonotype was detected many times. The J gene is TRBJ2-3, the V gene TRBV29-1; maybe TRBD2 (5 bases). Germline V gives CDR1 SQVTM, CDR2 ANQGSEA. Trimming removed 4 bases at V and 2 bases at J, with 16 bases between. The CDR3 contains 15 residues. CDR3 sequence: CSVGSSAHYTDTQYF. As DNA, the CDR3 is TGCAGCGTTGGTAGTAGCGCGCACTACACAGATACGCAGTATTTT.

The table lists this clonotype with a few counts. This chain connects TRBV7-8 to TRBJ2-3; a weak D match, TRBD2 (5 bases). The germline CDR1 and CDR2 sequences are SGHVS and FQNEAQ. V lost 7 bases and J lost 2, with 16 bases in between. The CDR3 consists of 15 residues. CDR3 DNA sequence: TGTGCCAGCAACATCCAATTGCGGGCCACAGATACGCAGTATTTT. Translated: CASNIQLRATDTQYF.